What follows describes a single TCR beta chain. In the source study's methods: Reference gene primer amplification yielded estimated nucleated cell counts. TCRdb's table, derived via immunoSEQ multiplex PCR, lists solely in-frame clones and lacks some. D and trimming were read from the DNA, whereas the V and J calls and clone size are those reported in that table. The sample has just over 150,000 clones; around 93% are singletons. The data stem from a study of blood T cell repertoires in COVID-19. Looking at the study overall: PBMCs, B-cell-depleted T cells, or T cells provided the cDNA or gDNA that made up the material.

This CDR3 comprises 13 residues. CDR1 and CDR2 (germline): SQVTM, ANQGSEA. The trim removed 6 bases at V and 5 bases at J, leaving 6 bases unmatched. This chain links TRBV29-1 with TRBJ1-1; TRBD1 matches 10 bases. The source material was peripheral blood. The TCR originated in a woman aged 50 to 60 with acute or convalescent COVID-19. In DNA form, the CDR3 reads TGCAGCGTCTCCGACAGGGGGCTAACTGAAGCTTTCTTT. This translates into CSVSDRGLTEAFF.